This TCR beta chain was sequenced during a study of radiation and T cells in renal cell carcinoma. General study results and limits: In blood, top tumor clones expanded by 2 weeks, shrinking by 4.

Assay: immunoSEQ multiplex PCR; the TCRdb copy retains only in-frame clones and omits some. The profile shows fewer than 200,000 clones, around 89% of them singletons. As for time point: blood 4 weeks post-SBRT, at nephrectomy. Treatment reported: 15 Gy SBRT to primary tumor, nephrectomy 4 weeks later. Nephrectomy followed 15 Gy stereotactic body radiation by 4 weeks. This renal cell carcinoma was of the clear cell type. The V gene end was trimmed by 2 bases and the J gene end by 0 bases; junction bases not matched to a gene: 7. Germline V gene sequence: CDR1 SEHNR, CDR2 FQNEAQ (reference sequence). This CDR3 has 17 amino acids. Concerning this clone itself: The antigen is undetermined.

The sequences come from blood, collected from a patient whose treatment included radiotherapy and nephrectomy. The TCR was taken from a woman aged 45 to 65 with renal cell carcinoma. The J gene is TRBJ2-5, the V gene TRBV7-9, with 9 positions matching TRBD1. CDR3 nucleotide sequence: TGTGCCAGCAGCTTAACTTCTACAGGGGGCGACCAAGAGACCCAGTACTTC. Translating it yields CASSLTSTGGDQETQYF.